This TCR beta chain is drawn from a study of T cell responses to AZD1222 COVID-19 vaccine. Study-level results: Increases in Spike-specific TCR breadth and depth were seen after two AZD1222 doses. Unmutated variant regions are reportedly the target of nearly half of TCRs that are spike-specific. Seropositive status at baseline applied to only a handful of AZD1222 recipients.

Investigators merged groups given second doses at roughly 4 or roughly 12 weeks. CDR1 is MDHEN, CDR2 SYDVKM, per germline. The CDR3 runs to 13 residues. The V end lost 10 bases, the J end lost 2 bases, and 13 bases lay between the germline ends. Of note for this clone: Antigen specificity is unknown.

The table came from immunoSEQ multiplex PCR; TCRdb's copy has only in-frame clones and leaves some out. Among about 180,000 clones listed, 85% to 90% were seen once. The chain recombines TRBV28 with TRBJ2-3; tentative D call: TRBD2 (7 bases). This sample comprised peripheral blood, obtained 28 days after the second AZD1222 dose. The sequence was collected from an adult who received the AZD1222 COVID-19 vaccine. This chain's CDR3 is CATEGGDTDTQYF. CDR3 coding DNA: TGTGCCACCGAGGGGGGGGACACAGATACGCAGTATTTT.